Below, 19 T cell receptor beta chains from the same sample are listed, as sequenced in a study of blood T cell repertoires in COVID-19. Repertoires were generated with immunoSEQ multiplex PCR, while TCRdb's copy carries only in-frame clones and drops some. The table lists roughly 260,000 clones, 88% of them singletons, with 11% in the top ten. The specimen was peripheral blood. Receptors were obtained from a woman aged 25 to 39 with COVID-19, enrolled during active disease.

V gene TRBV6-5 combines with J gene TRBJ1-1; D is perhaps TRBD1 (6 bases). V shed 5 bases and J shed 3 bases, with 13 bases lying between them. The germline gives CDR1 MNHEY, CDR2 SVGAGI. The CDR3 contains 14 residues. The CDR3 DNA reads as TGTGCCAGCAGTCTCGACCAGGGGTACACTGAAGCTTTCTTT. Translation: CASSLDQGYTEAFF.

The chain carries TRBV30 and TRBJ1-2; D possibly corresponds to TRBD1 (6 bases). The CDR3 has 11 residues. Trimming pared 7 bases from V and 8 bases from J, leaving 14 bases between. The germline V gene encodes CDR1 GTSNPN and CDR2 SVGIG (reference sequence). This CDR3 is CASFPRGGYTF. CDR3 DNA: TGTGCCTCGTTTCCCAGGGGCGGCTACACCTTC.

The count of this clone is one. The chain links TRBV29-1 to TRBJ2-1, with 12 positions matching TRBD2. The V gene's germline CDR1 is SQVTM and CDR2 ANQGSEA. V shed 6 bases and J 4 bases; nucleotides not matched to a gene: 13. The CDR3 loop spans 17 amino acids. The CDR3 reads CSVDGLAGQRGYNEQFF. The CDR3 region has the DNA TGCAGCGTCGATGGACTAGCGGGACAAAGGGGGTACAATGAGCAGTTCTTC.

The chain couples TRBV30 to TRBJ2-7; TRBD1 agrees at 9 bases. Unmatched junction bases numbered 12, after V lost 0 bases and J lost 6 bases. Looked up from germline, CDR1 is GTSNPN and CDR2 is SVGIG (reference sequence). This CDR3 has 16 amino acids. The CDR3 sequence: CAWSVRWTGEPPEQYF. CDR3 sequence (DNA): TGTGCCTGGAGTGTACGGTGGACAGGGGAGCCCCCCGAGCAGTACTTC. Complete variable domain (other parts from reference TRBV30 and TRBJ2-7): SQTIHQWPATLVQPVGSPLSLECTVEGTSNPNLYWYRQAAGRGLQLLFYSVGIGQISSEVPQNLSASRPQDRQFILSSKKLLLSDSGFYLCAWSVRWTGEPPEQYFGPGTRLTVT.

This chain joins TRBV28 and TRBJ1-1; TRBD1 matches at 8 bases. V was pared by 6 bases and J by 11 bases, with 14 bases of the junction left unmatched. There are 14 residues in the CDR3. Germline V gives CDR1 MDHEN, CDR2 SYDVKM. The CDR3, as DNA: TGTGCCAGCAGCTTACCCGACAGGGGTCGGGAGGCTTTCTTT. Amino acid sequence: CASSLPDRGREAFF.

The chain couples TRBV27 to TRBJ2-3; possible D gene TRBD2, 6 bases. V lost 2 bases to trimming and J lost 1 base, with 13 bases between them. CDR3 size: 16 residues. Germline CDR1 MNHEY, CDR2 SMNVEV (reference sequence). The CDR3 sequence is CASSLRVASGTDTQYF. The DNA for the CDR3 is TGTGCCAGCAGTTTAAGGGTGGCTAGCGGCACAGATACGCAGTATTTT.

This rearrangement joins TRBV5-1 to TRBJ2-1; TRBD2 matches 8 bases. Trimming cost V 4 bases and J 7 bases; bases outside gene matches: 10. The CDR3 has 15 amino acids. The germline gives CDR1 SGHRS, CDR2 YFSETQ. The CDR3 sequence: CASSPGVSGVNEQFF. As DNA, the CDR3 is TGCGCCAGCAGCCCCGGTGTTAGCGGGGTTAATGAGCAGTTCTTC.

The chain recombines TRBV21-1 with TRBJ2-7; the table's D call, TRBD1, has no DNA check behind it. TRBV21-1 is a pseudogene. The CDR3 extends over 14 amino acids. CDR3 residues: CASSPGTAAYEQYF. CDR3 nucleotide sequence: TGTGCCAGCAGCCCAGGGACAGCCGCCTACGAACAGTACTTC.

J is TRBJ2-7 and V is TRBV7-3; 11 bases are a match to TRBD1. Germline CDR1 SGHTA, CDR2 FQGTGA. This CDR3 spans 16 amino acids. After removal of 5 bases from V and 2 bases from J, the junction contained 8 bases not matched to a gene. This chain's CDR3 is CASSPHGQGAAYEQYF. The CDR3 coding sequence is TGTGCCAGCAGCCCGCATGGACAGGGGGCTGCCTACGAGCAGTACTTC.

This clone showed up just once. The V call is TRBV4-3, the J call TRBJ2-1, with TRBD2 identical over 16 bases. V lost 0 bases, J lost 4 bases, and 6 bases stayed unmatched. The CDR3 runs 19 residues. Germline V gene lookup returns CDR1 LGHNA and CDR2 YSLEER. CDR3 in DNA: TGCGCCAGCAGCCAAGATGGGGTGGGACTAGCGGGAGGGTACAATGAGCAGTTCTTC. Amino acid sequence: CASSQDGVGLAGGYNEQFF.

The rearrangement joins TRBV25-1 to TRBJ1-1, with D tentatively TRBD1 (5 bases). CDR1 and CDR2 (germline): MGHDK, SYGVNS. This CDR3 contains 11 residues. Trimming stripped 7 bases from V and 6 bases from J, with 9 bases between. DNA of the CDR3: TGTGCCAGCATCGGGGGGGCTGAAGCTTTCTTT. This sequence encodes CASIGGAEAFF.

This clone has a single count. This sequence joins TRBV7-6 and TRBJ2-3; D not resolved. V lost 0 bases to trimming and J lost 6 bases, with 7 bases between them. This CDR3 is built from 13 residues. From germline, CDR1 is SGHVS and CDR2 FNYEAQ. In DNA form, the CDR3 reads TGTGCCAGCAGCTTAGCGCTGAGGGATACGCAGTATTTT. Translation gives CASSLALRDTQYF. The variable domain in full, with the rest retrieved from reference TRBV7-6 and TRBJ2-3, is GAGVSQSPRYKVTKRGQDVALRCDPISGHVSLYWYRQALGQGPEFLTYFNYEAQQDKSGLPNDRFSAERPEGSISTLTIQRTEQRDSAMYRCASSLALRDTQYFGPGTRLTVL.

This sequence joins TRBV13 and TRBJ1-1, with unresolved D. The CDR3 has 15 residues. Deletions cut 5 bases from V and 4 bases from J, with 17 bases between. CDR1 and CDR2 from the germline V gene are PRHDT and FYEKMQ (reference sequence). The CDR3 protein is CASSPPPRSSTEAFF. CDR3 DNA: TGTGCCAGCAGCCCCCCTCCGCGGTCAAGCACTGAAGCTTTCTTT.

For the CDR3, the DNA is TGTGCCTGGAGTGTCCTAGCGGGGGTCCAAGAGACCCAGTACTTC. Translation: CAWSVLAGVQETQYF. The chain combines TRBV30 with TRBJ2-5; 10 positions agree with TRBD2. CDR1 GTSNPN and CDR2 SVGIG come from the germline V gene (reference sequence). The trim removed 0 bases at V and 1 base at J, leaving 2 bases unmatched. There are 15 residues in the CDR3.

The chain carries TRBV11-2 and TRBJ2-1; D is possibly TRBD2 (5 bases). The CDR3 loop spans 13 amino acids. The germline gives CDR1 SGHAT, CDR2 FQNNGV. V lost 5 bases to trimming and J lost 4 bases, with 9 bases between them. In nucleotides, the CDR3 is TGTGCCAGCAGCCTACTAGTTTACAATGAGCAGTTCTTC. Protein sequence: CASSLLVYNEQFF. The complete variable domain, with remaining parts taken from reference TRBV11-2 and TRBJ2-1, reads EAGVAQSPRYKIIEKRQSVAFWCNPISGHATLYWYQQILGQGPKLLIQFQNNGVVDDSQLPKDRFSAERLKGVDSTLKIQPAKLEDSAVYLCASSLLVYNEQFFGPGTRLTVL.

J is TRBJ1-1 and V is TRBV9; D uncertain. The CDR3 has 14 residues. The germline V and J ends were trimmed by 3 bases and 1 base, with 10 bases remaining between them. Germline CDR1 and CDR2: SGDLS and YYNGEE. As DNA, the CDR3 is TGTGCCAGCAGCGCCTTGACTTGGAACACTGAAGCTTTCTTT. Translating it yields CASSALTWNTEAFF.

The rearrangement links TRBV24-1 to TRBJ1-2; D possibly corresponds to TRBD1 (5 bases). V was cut by 4 bases and J by 4 bases, with 9 bases left in between. The germline gives CDR1 KGHDR, CDR2 SFDVKD. This CDR3 spans 13 amino acids. DNA of the CDR3: TGTGCCACCAGTGAGCCGGGACTCTATGGCTACACCTTC. Translation: CATSEPGLYGYTF.

This chain joins TRBV5-4 and TRBJ2-1; the D gene is possibly TRBD2 (6 bases). CDR1 and CDR2 from the germline V gene are SGHNT and YYREEE (reference sequence). The CDR3 loop spans 17 amino acids. V was pared by 4 bases and J by 6 bases, with 23 bases between. The CDR3: CASSRGLTGTTSNEQFF. CDR3 in DNA: TGTGCCAGCAGCCGGGGACTGACGGGAACGACTTCCAATGAGCAGTTCTTC.

The V call is TRBV6-1, the J call TRBJ1-4, with a tentative D call TRBD1 (5 bases). Trimming removed 3 bases at V and 8 bases at J, with 13 bases between. The CDR3 contains 14 residues. Germline CDR1 MNHNS, CDR2 SASEGT. The CDR3 coding sequence is TGTGCCAGCAGTGAGGGGCAGGTTGGAGAAAAACTGTTTTTT. Protein sequence: CASSEGQVGEKLFF.